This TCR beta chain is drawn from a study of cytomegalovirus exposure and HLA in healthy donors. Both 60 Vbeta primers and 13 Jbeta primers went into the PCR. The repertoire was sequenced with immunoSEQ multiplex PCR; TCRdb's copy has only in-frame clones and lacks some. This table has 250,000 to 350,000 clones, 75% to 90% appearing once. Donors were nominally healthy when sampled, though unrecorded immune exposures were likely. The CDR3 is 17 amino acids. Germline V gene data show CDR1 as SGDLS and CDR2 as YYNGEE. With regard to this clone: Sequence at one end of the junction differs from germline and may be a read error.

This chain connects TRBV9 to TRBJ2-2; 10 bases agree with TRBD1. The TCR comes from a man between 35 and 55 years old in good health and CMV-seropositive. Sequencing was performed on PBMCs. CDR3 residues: CASSPQRGQGNNGELFF. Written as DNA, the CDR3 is TGTGCCAGCAGCCCGCAGAGGGGACAGGGGAACAACGGGGAGCTGTTTTTT.